The text below deals with one T cell receptor beta chain. This specimen belongs to a study of blood T cell repertoires in COVID-19. The V and J ends lost 6 bases and 4 bases respectively, with 14 bases between them. The V gene's germline CDR1 is MDHEN and CDR2 SYDVKM. There are 14 residues in the CDR3. Original analysis: Cell counts per sample came from amplifying reference gene primers. Sequencing used immunoSEQ multiplex PCR; TCRdb keeps in-frame clones, though not all of them. Clone size and the V and J calls come from that table; the DNA yielded D and trimming. The sample includes 150,000 or so clones, about four fifths seen only once; the top ten take 3.5% to 4.5%.

Sequencing was carried out using peripheral blood. The TCR sequence derives from a woman aged 55-70 years with acute or convalescent COVID-19. The chain has TRBV28 and TRBJ2-3; D might be TRBD2 (5 bases). Here the CDR3 reads CASSQAVEPDTQYF. DNA for the CDR3: TGTGCCAGCAGCCAAGCGGTCGAGCCAGATACGCAGTATTTT.